This paragraph covers one TCR beta chain sequence. What this receptor recognizes is not known. Base quality data are lacking; no much larger clone is found one base away. The label giving this sample's time point can be read as: cycle 4 day 1 (C4D1), after five to seven weeks of nivolumab. Every trial patient had relapsed following autologous stem cell transplantation, and prior brentuximab vedotin exposure was what differed among cohorts A, B and C. The trial cohort included more than 55 patients with relapsed/refractory classical Hodgkin lymphoma, and each patient had a best overall response of complete response, partial response or progressive disease. Trial patients were treated with single-agent nivolumab in the multi-cohort phase II CheckMate 205 trial. An independent review committee assessed best overall response using the 2007 International Working Group response criteria. Trial PBMCs were collected immediately before nivolumab initiation (C1D1) and during therapy at cycle 2 day 1 and cycle 4 day 1. Peripheral blood was collected in 8 mL Vacutainer Cell Preparation Tubes, from which PBMCs were isolated by centrifugation and then cryopreserved.

The CDR3 runs 14 amino acids, cysteine and phenylalanine included. CDR3 DNA is the only sequence kept; it has 42 bases, read in frame from the first base. The germline V gene supplies CDR1 LGHNA and CDR2 YSLEER. The junction shows trimming of 7 bases on V and 0 bases on J, plus 12 bases between the germline ends. Genomic DNA was isolated using the Qiagen DNeasy kit from unsorted PBMCs as well as from negatively selected CD4+ and CD8+ fractions. Using primers that anneal to V and J segments, immunoSEQ multiplex PCR amplified the TCR beta CDR3 regions. A synthetic immune receptor repertoire was used to minimize amplification bias, and any remaining bias was removed computationally after sequencing. Per the authors' processing: Repertoire diversity was quantified as the Shannon entropy index using custom Python scripts. Unsorted, CD4+ and CD8+ repertoires were analyzed separately, except in combined analyses where CD4+ and CD8+ sequences were merged in silico. A clone counted as expanded when the clone's frequency after treatment rose at least 2-fold relative to C1D1, and clones undetected at baseline were given a pseudocount of 0.5. Singleton clones were defined as clones with 0 or 1 copy at C1D1, and non-singleton clones were defined as clones with 2 or more copies. Clones expanded in unsorted samples were assigned a CD4+, CD8+ or unknown annotation through matching of protein sequences in sorted samples from the same patient. Diversity changes from C1D1 to C4D1 were tested in paired samples using Wilcoxon tests. This is the immuneACCESS table as TCRdb keeps it, with only in-frame sequences that have V and J called. A part of the clones is gone; compared with another copy, unresolved V genes explain less than half, and the rest is unexplained. Clone size and the V and J calls come from that table; the DNA yielded D and trimming. The sample includes 19,000 or so clones, with around 85% observed a single time. The top ten constitute 10% to 15% of the sample.

The data stem from a study of PD-1 blockade in classical Hodgkin lymphoma (dated by TCRdb to 2018 to 2021). About the investigation overall: Nivolumab dosing was 3 mg/kg intravenously every 2 weeks, continuing until either disease progression or unacceptable toxicity. The study used CyTOF and TCR beta sequencing to define a peripheral blood immune signature of response to PD-1 blockade in classical Hodgkin lymphoma.

The investigation overall reported the following: CD4+ but not CD8+ TCR diversity rose significantly by C4D1 (p=0.0027 vs p=0.16), most apparent in complete responders (p=0.02). The study was restricted to a single clinical trial cohort, and the causes of repertoire differences, possibly disease activity or prior therapy, were left undefined. Lower diversity was seen in patients whose nivolumab began less than 1 year after ASCT, and these patients were left out of later analyses so that immune reconstitution would not confound the results. Newly diagnosed patients were reported to have lower baseline TCR diversity than healthy donors, and relapsed/refractory patients were reported to have lower baseline TCR diversity still. Among trial patients, those achieving complete response had baseline diversity similar to that of newly diagnosed patients, while diversity was significantly lower in partial responders and progressors.

The source is a human donor with classical Hodgkin lymphoma. The chain uses TRBV4-3 and TRBJ1-1, with the D segment identity uncertain. Specimen: peripheral blood mononuclear cells (PBMCs), collected before the fourth cycle of nivolumab. The DNA is as follows: TGCGCCAGCAATATGTTCGGGGTGAACACTGAAGCTTTCTTT. Translation gives CASNMFGVNTEAFF.